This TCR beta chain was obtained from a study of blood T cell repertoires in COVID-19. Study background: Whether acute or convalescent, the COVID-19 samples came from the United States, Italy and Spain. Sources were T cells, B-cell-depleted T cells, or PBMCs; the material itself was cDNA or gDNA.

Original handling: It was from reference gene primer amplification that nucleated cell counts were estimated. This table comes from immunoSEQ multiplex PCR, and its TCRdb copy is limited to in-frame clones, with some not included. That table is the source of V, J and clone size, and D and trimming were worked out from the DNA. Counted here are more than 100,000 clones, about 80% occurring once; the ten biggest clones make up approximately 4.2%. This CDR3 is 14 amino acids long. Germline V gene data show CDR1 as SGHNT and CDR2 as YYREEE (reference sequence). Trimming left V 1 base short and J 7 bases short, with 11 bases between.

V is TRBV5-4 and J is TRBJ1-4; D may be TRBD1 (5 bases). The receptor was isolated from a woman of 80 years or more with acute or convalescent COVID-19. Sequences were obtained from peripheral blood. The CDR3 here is CASSLWGEGEKLFF. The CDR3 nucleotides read TGTGCCAGCAGCTTGTGGGGGGAGGGTGAAAAACTGTTTTTT.